This TCR beta chain emerged from a study of cytomegalovirus exposure and HLA in healthy donors. Across the study: T cells numbering around 170 million yielded around 120 million unique TCR beta sequences in an earlier analysis.

The CDR3 runs 14 residues. Per the germline V gene, CDR1 is LNHDA and CDR2 is SQIVND (reference sequence). V was cut by 2 bases and J by 5 bases, with 13 bases left in between. With regard to this clone: Its antigen remains unknown.

General observations from the study: Later on, an analysis showed TCR association rates differing by HLA locus, with DRB1 the most and HLA-C the fewest. Previously analyzed data showed that most TCR beta V segments were productive at a frequency of about 90% or about 30%.

The PCR made use of 60 Vbeta and 13 Jbeta primers. TCRdb's table, derived via immunoSEQ multiplex PCR, lists solely in-frame clones and lacks some. The data contain roughly 120,000 clones, about two thirds of them singletons. Healthy bone marrow donors made up the donor group. The V and J genes are TRBV19 and TRBJ2-7; no clear D. The sequencing sample was made of PBMCs. The source is a man between 60 and 75 years old in good health and CMV-seropositive. The CDR3 DNA sequence: TGTGCCAGTAGTATAATGTCGGGTAACGACGAGCAGTACTTC. This encodes CASSIMSGNDEQYF.